This T cell receptor (beta chain) was profiled in a study of spatial heterogeneity in lung cancer (dated by TCRdb to the late 2010s). About the investigation overall: The donors were 70 or so patients from the lung TRACERx cohort who had early-stage, untreated non-small cell lung cancer. More beta-chain than alpha-chain transcripts were consistently detected, likely reflecting higher beta-chain transcript abundance. Follow-up PBMC samples were sequenced whenever the samples were available, and the median time to follow-up was around 2 years after resection. TCR alpha and beta repertoires were quantitatively compared across multiple tumor regions, matched nontumor lung and blood in non-small cell lung cancer. In the raw uncorrected reads, each unique combination of TCR and UMI appeared on average more than ten times. Nonsynonymous mutation counts, determined by whole-exome sequencing of tumor tissue, were related to features of the TCR repertoire. Both alpha and beta chains were TCR-sequenced in fewer than 250 tumor regions, roughly 70 matched nontumor lung samples and around 54 PBMC samples obtained at surgery. The investigation overall reported the following: Ubiquitous expanded tumor TCRs showed up in blood more often at tumor resection than at routine follow-up. Comparisons of baseline and follow-up blood repertoires included only around 15 patients. Additional single-cell paired TCR alpha and beta sequencing was considered necessary to confirm, at a functional level, the hypothesis that regional TCRs recognize regional mutations.

There are many counts of this clonotype. There is no known antigen for this receptor. No much larger clonotype is one base removed from it; base qualities were not supplied. V is pared back by 6 bases and J by 1 base, with 10 bases lying between the germline termini. The CDR3 has 12 amino acids, counting the end cysteine and phenylalanine. Left in the record is the CDR3 DNA by itself, 36 bases read in frame from the first base. The germline V gene provides CDR1 SQVTM and CDR2 ANQGSEA. Libraries were built with 5' RACE. Sequencing took place on a NextSeq 500. In the TCR library protocol, a unique molecular identifier was attached to each TCR cDNA molecule so that PCR and sequencing errors could be corrected. Turning to the authors' computational methods: Decombinator tools were used for TCR identification, UMI-based error correction and CDR3 extraction. Expanded TCRs were defined as those above a frequency of 2 per 1,000, corresponding to the top 1% of the tumor frequency distribution. Renyi diversity was computed with the R vegan package after each repertoire had been subsampled 100 times to 5,000 TCRs. CDR3 similarity networks were built from amino acid triplet string-kernel similarity, connecting CDR3s with pairwise similarity above 0.82. TCRdb itself trimmed the public reads at Q25 with fastp, ran MiXCR and retained productive beta chains. Entries that share a CDR3 protein sequence are merged under the most common genes and DNA. The V and J calls come from TCRdb's annotation, not from the publication. The sample table shows 35,000 to 55,000 distinct CDR3 sequences, and about 11% are seen once. The top ten hold 32% of the sample.

In light of the paper, this sample's time point label describes: blood at routine non-recurrence follow-up after resection. TCR sequencing used whole RNA extracted from tumor and nontumor lung tissue, or from cryopreserved PBMC samples, without cell sorting. Patients were selected for TCR sequencing only if sufficient RNA was available from at least two tumor regions. Specimen: PBMCs, collected at follow-up. The rearranged chain carries TRBV29-1 and TRBJ2-7; the D gene cannot be resolved beyond TRBD1 or TRBD2, each matching 6 bases. The TCR comes from a male donor with early-stage non-small cell lung cancer. CDR3 loop: CSVGGRSYEQYF. Here is the DNA: TGCAGCGTGGGGGGCCGTTCCTACGAGCAGTACTTC.